The clone carrying this TCR beta chain was observed many times. Its antigen is still unknown. The V and J ends lost 5 bases and 5 bases, in that order; junction bases with no gene match: 13. CDR1 is SGHTA, CDR2 FQGNSA, per germline. The CDR3 sequence is 16 residues long. The entry originates in a study of post-analysis software for immune sequencing data. The wider study: Both relapsing-remitting and secondary progressive multiple sclerosis featured among the disease courses, as did progressive-relapsing multiple sclerosis. Whole-study findings and limits: With TRBV5-6, TRBV5-1 and TRBV20-1 included, 5 or 6 TRBV segments were more frequent in patients than in controls. F measure showed strong co-clustering of same-batch samples. Compared against controls, patients with multiple sclerosis displayed significantly lower normalized Chao1 diversity.

Prepared libraries of TCR beta cDNA carried unique molecular identifiers. Starting from around 0.96 to 9.9 million T cells, the study yielded about 500,000 cDNA molecules. Using its own MiXCR run on the PCR reads, TCRdb lists one record per CDR3 protein. The sample lists roughly 200,000 distinct CDR3 sequences, 29% occurring once. The chain has TRBV7-2 and TRBJ2-7, with 9 bases that match TRBD2. Sequencing was carried out using blood. The TCR comes from a girl between 2 and 17 years old with multiple sclerosis. The chain's CDR3 is CASSPRFLAGNHEQYF. As DNA, the CDR3 is TGTGCCAGCAGCCCCCGTTTCCTAGCGGGAAACCACGAGCAGTACTTC.